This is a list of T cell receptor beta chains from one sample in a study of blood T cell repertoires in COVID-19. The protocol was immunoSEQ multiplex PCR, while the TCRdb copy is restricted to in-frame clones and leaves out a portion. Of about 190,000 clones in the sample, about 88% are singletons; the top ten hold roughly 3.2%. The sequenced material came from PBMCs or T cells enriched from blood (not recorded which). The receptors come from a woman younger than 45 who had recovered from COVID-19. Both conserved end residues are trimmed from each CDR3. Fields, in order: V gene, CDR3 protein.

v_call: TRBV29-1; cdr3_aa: SGLTGTGNYGYT
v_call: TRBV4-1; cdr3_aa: ASSQVGGQIYGYT
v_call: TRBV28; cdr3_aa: ASIRLAGVGSNEQF
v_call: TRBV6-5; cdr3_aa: ASSRDSLMNTEAF
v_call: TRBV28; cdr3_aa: ASSLTGAQY
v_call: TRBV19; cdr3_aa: ASSRESGEQF
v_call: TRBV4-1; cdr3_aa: ASYDLGGTEAF
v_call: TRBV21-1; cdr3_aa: ASSKPEDNRLAKNIQY
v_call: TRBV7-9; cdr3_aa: ASSSPPGTGVSGELF
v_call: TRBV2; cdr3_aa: ASSTRVLANYGYT
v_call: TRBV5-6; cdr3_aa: ASSLEGTGYLQH
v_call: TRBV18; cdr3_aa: ASSPLYSAGASVGELF
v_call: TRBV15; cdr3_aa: ATSSLRTSGNTDTQY
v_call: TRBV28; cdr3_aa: ASSGTSAYNEQF
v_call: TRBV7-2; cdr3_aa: ASSLKFGGNTIY
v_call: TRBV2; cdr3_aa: ASRANSNQPQH
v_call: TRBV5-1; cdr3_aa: ASSLVGRGRNTEAF
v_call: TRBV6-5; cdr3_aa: ASSYGRTDTEAF
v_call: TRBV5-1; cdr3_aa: ASSLTGEPHNEQF
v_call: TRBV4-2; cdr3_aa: ASSPWTGGTDTQY
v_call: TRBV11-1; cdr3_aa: ASSPGQGLNTIY
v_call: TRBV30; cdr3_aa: AWSHPPGQGGRPLH
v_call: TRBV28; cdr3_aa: ASSSTLAGGDRGTQY
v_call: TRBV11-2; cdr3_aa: ASSLIRDRGNEQY
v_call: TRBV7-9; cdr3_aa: ASSSGQGRGTEAF
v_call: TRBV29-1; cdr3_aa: SAGTGGYEQY
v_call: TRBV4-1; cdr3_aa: ASSQPTGLAGSTDTQY
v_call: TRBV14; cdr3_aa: ASSPIIMGQEIPYNEQF
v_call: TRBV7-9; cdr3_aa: ASSLAQGADTQY
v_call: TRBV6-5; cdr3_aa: ASSYSSGEGNGYT
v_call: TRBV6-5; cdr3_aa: ASSYSGQPSQPQH
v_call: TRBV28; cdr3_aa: ASRGALAGAYEQY
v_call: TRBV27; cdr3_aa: ASSFGQGIDT
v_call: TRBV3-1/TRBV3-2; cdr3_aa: ASSQMAEGTWPQH
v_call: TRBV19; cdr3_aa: ASSTRQGNSGNTIY
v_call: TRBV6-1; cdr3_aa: ASSEMRAKNIQY
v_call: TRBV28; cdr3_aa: ASSFFQMEGYT
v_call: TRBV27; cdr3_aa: ASSSPSPTYEQY
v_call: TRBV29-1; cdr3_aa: SVGGVMNTEAF
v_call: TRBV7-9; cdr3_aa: ASSPEVQETQY
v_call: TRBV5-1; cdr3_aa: ASSFGHSTGELF
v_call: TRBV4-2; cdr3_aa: ASSQEGTGSNEKLF
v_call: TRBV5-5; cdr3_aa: ASSLRAGKMTEAF
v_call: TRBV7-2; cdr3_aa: ASGQGPLH
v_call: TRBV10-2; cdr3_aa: ASSGQTMNTEAF
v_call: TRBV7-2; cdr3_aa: ASSLSASGGAKTQY
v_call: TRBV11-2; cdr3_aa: ASSSRTSGGAVMF
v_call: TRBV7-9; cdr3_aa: ASSLDPGQGNTEAF
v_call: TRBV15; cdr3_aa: ATSRRTGESEKLF
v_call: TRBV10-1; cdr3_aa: ASSESVGGPEQETQY
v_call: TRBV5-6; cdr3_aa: ASSWGPTGGTEAF
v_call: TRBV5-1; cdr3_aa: ASSLAGQGNTGELF
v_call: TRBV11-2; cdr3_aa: ASRSTGGTEAF
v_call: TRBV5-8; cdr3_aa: ASSLFVGGSTDTQY
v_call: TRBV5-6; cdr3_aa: ASSPRTVFNYGYT